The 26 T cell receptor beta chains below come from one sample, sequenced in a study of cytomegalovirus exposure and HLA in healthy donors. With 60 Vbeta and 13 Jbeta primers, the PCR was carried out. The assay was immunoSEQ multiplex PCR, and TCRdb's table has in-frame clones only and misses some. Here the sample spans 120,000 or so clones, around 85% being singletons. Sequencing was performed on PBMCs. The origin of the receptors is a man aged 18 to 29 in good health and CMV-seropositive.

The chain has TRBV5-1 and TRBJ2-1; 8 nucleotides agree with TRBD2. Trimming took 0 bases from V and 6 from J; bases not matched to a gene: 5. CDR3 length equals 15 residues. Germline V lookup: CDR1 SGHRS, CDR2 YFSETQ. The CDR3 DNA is TGCGCCAGCAGCTTGGTTAGCGGGAAATCCAATGAGCAGTTCTTC. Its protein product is CASSLVSGKSNEQFF.

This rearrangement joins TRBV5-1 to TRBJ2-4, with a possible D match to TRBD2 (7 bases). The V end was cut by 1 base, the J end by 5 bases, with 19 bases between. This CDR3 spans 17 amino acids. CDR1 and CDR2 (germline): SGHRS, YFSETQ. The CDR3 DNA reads TGCGCCAGCAGCTTGACCTTGCGGGGGCCGGCGGAAAACATTCAGTACTTC. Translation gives CASSLTLRGPAENIQYF.

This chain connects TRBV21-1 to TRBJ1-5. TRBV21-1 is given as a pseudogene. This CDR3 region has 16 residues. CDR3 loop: CASSTTGGESNQPQHF. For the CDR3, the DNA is TGTGCCAGCAGCACGACTGGAGGGGAAAGCAATCAGCCCCAGCATTTT.

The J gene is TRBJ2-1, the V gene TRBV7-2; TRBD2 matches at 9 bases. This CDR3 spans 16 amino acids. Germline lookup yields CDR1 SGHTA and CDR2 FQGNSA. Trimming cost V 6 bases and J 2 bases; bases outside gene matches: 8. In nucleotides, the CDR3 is TGTGCCAGCAGTCATGGGGGCGGGAGGGCCTACAATGAGCAGTTCTTC. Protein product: CASSHGGGRAYNEQFF.

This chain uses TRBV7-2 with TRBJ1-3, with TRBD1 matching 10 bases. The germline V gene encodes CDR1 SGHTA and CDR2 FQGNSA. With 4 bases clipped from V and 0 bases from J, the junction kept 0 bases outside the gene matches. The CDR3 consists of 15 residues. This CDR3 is CASSWDRGSGNTIYF. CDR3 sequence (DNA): TGTGCCAGCAGCTGGGACAGGGGCTCTGGAAACACCATATATTTT.

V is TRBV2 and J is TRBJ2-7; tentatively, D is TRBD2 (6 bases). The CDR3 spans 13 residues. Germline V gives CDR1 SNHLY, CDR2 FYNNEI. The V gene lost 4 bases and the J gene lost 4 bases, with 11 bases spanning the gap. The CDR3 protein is CASSGGVGYEQYF. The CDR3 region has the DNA TGTGCCAGCAGTGGGGGGGTCGGGTACGAGCAGTACTTC.

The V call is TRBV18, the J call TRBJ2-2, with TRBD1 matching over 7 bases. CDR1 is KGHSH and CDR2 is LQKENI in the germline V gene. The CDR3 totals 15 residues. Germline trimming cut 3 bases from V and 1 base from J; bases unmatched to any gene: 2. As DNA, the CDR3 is TGTGCCAGCTCACCTAGGGACAGGAACACCGGGGAGCTGTTTTTT. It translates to CASSPRDRNTGELFF. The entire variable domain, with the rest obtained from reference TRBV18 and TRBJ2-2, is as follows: NAGVMQNPRHLVRRRGQEARLRCSPMKGHSHVYWYRQLPEEGLKFMVYLQKENIIDESGMPKERFSAEFPKEGPSILRIQQVVRGDSAAYFCASSPRDRNTGELFFGEGSRLTVL.

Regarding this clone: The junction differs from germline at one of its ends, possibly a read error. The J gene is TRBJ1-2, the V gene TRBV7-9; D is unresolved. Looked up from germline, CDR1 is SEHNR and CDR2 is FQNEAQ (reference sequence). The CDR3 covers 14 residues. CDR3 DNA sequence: TGTGCCGGCAGCTTATACAGAGAGAACTATGGCTACACCTTC. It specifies CAGSLYRENYGYTF.

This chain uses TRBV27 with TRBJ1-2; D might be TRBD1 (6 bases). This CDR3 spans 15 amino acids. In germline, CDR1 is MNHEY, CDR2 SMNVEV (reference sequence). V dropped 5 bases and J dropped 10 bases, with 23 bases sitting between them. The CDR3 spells CASSRNGQLQGVYTF. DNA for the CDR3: TGTGCCAGCAGTCGTAACGGACAGCTCCAGGGTGTCTACACCTTC.

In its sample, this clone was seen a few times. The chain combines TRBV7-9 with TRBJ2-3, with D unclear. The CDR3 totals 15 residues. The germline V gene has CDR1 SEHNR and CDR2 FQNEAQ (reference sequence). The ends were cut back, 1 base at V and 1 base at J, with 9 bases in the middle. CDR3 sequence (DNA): TGTGCCAGCAGCTTAGGGGTACGGGGCACAGATACGCAGTATTTT. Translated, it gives CASSLGVRGTDTQYF. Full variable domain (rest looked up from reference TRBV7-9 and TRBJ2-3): DTGVSQNPRHKITKRGQNVTFRCDPISEHNRLYWYRQTLGQGPEFLTYFQNEAQLEKSRLLSDRFSAERPKGSFSTLEIQRTEQGDSAMYLCASSLGVRGTDTQYFGPGTRLTVL.

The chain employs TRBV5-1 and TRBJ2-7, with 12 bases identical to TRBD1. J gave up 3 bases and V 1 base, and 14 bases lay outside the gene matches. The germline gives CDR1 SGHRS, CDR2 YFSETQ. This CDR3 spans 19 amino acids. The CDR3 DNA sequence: TGCGCCAGCAGCTTGCCCTCGGGACAGGGGGCGGCTTGGAGCTACGAGCAGTACTTC. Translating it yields CASSLPSGQGAAWSYEQYF.

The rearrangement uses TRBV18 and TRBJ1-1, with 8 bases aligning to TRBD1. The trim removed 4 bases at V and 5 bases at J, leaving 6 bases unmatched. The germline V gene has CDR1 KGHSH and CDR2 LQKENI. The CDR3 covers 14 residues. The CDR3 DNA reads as TGTGCCAGCTCACTCGGACAGGGAAGGACTGAAGCTTTCTTT. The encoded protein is CASSLGQGRTEAFF. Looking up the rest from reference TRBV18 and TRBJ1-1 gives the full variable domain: NAGVMQNPRHLVRRRGQEARLRCSPMKGHSHVYWYRQLPEEGLKFMVYLQKENIIDESGMPKERFSAEFPKEGPSILRIQQVVRGDSAAYFCASSLGQGRTEAFFGQGTRLTVV.

The CDR3 DNA is TGTGCCAGTAGTTTGAGACTTGGCACAGATACGCAGTATTTT. As protein: CASSLRLGTDTQYF. V is TRBV19 and J is TRBJ2-3; D remains unclear. This CDR3 comprises 14 residues. Trimming took 5 bases from V and 1 from J, leaving 10 bases between them. Germline lookup yields CDR1 LNHDA and CDR2 SQIVND (reference sequence).

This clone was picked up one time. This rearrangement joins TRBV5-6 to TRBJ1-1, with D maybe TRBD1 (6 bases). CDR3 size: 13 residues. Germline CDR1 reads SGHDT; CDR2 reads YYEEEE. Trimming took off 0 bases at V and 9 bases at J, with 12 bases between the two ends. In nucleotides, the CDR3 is TGTGCCAGCAGCTTGGGGGGGGGCTTTAAAGCTTTCTTT. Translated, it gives CASSLGGGFKAFF.

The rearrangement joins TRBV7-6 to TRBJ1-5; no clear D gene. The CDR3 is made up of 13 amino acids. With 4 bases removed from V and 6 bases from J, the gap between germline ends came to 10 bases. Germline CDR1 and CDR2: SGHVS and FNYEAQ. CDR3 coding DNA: TGTGCCAGCAGCTGGACGAGCGGTCAGCCCCAGCATTTT. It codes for CASSWTSGQPQHF.

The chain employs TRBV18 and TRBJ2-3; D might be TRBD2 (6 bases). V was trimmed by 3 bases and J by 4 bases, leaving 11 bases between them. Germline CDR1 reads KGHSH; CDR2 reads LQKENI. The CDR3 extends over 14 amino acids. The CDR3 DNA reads TGTGCCAGCTCACCGGTGGGACTTCCAGATACGCAGTATTTT. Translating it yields CASSPVGLPDTQYF.

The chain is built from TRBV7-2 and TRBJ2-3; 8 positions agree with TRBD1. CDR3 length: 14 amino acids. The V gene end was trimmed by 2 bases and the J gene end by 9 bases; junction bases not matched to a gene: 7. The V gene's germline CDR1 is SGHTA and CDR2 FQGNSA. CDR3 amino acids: CASSLTKDRETQYF. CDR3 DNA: TGTGCCAGCAGCTTAACCAAGGACAGGGAAACGCAGTATTTT.

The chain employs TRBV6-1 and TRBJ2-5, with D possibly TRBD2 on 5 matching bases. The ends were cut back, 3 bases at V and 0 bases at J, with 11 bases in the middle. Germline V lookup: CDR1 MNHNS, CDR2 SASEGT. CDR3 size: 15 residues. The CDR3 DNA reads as TGTGCCAGCAGTGATTGGCGGGCGTACCAAGAGACCCAGTACTTC. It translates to CASSDWRAYQETQYF.

The CDR3 DNA follows: TGTGCCAGCTCACCACCTAGCGGGGGGCATCACTACAATGAGCAGTTCTTC. It is translated as CASSPPSGGHHYNEQFF. This chain uses TRBV18 with TRBJ2-1; 10 nucleotides align to TRBD2. Germline V gene sequence: CDR1 KGHSH, CDR2 LQKENI. This CDR3 region has 17 residues. J gave up 3 bases and V 0 bases, and 5 bases lay outside the gene matches.

The CDR3 DNA is TGTGCCAGTAACGACAGATATAGCAATCAGCCCCAGCATTTT. This translates into CASNDRYSNQPQHF. The genes are TRBV19 and TRBJ1-5; tentative D call: TRBD1 (5 bases). Germline loops: CDR1 LNHDA, CDR2 SQIVND (reference sequence). CDR3 length: 14 residues. V dropped 7 bases and J dropped 0 bases, with 10 bases sitting between them.

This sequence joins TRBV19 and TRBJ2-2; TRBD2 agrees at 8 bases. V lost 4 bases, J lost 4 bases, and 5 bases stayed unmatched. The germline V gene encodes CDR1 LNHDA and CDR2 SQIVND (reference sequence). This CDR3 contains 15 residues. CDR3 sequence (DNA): TGTGCCAGTAGTACCGAAGGACTAGCCACCGGGGAGCTGTTTTTT. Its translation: CASSTEGLATGELFF. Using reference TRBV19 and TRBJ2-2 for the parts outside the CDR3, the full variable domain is DGGITQSPKYLFRKEGQNVTLSCEQNLNHDAMYWYRQDPGQGLRLIYYSQIVNDFQKGDIAEGYSVSREKKESFPLTVTSAQKNPTAFYLCASSTEGLATGELFFGEGSRLTVL.

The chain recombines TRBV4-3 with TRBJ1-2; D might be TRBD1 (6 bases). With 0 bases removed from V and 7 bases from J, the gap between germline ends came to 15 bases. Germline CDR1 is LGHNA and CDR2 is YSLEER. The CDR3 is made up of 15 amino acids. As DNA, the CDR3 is TGCGCCAGCAGCCAAGATCTCAGGACAGTAAGTGGCTACACCTTC. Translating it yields CASSQDLRTVSGYTF.

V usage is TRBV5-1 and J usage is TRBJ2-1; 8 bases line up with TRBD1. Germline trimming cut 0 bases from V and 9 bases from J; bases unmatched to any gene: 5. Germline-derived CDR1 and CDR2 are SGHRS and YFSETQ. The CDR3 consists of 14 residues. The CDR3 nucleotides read TGCGCCAGCAGCTTGGTGGACAGGGATGGTGAGCAGTTCTTC. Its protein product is CASSLVDRDGEQFF.

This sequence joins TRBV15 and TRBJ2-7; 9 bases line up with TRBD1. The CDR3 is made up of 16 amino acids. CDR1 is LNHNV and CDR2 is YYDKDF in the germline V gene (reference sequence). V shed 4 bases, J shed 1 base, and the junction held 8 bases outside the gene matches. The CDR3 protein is CATSTVQGAGSYEQYF. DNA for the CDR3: TGTGCCACCAGCACGGTACAGGGGGCTGGGTCCTACGAGCAGTACTTC. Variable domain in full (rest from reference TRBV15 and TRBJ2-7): DAMVIQNPRYQVTQFGKPVTLSCSQTLNHNVMYWYQQKSSQAPKLLFHYYDKDFNNEADTPDNFQSRRPNTSFCFLDIRSPGLGDTAMYLCATSTVQGAGSYEQYFGPGTRLTVT.

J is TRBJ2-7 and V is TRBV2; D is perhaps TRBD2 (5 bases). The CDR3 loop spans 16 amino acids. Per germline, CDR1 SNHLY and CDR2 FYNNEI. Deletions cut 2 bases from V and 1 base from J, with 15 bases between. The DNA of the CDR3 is TGTGCCAGCAGTGAACTCGCGGGCGATATTTCCTACGAGCAGTACTTC. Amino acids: CASSELAGDISYEQYF.

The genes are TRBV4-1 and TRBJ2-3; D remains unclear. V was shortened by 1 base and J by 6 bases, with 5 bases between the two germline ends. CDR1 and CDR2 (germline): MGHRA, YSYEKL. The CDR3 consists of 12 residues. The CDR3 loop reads CASSQGADTQYF. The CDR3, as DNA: TGCGCCAGCAGCCAAGGGGCGGATACGCAGTATTTT.